This T cell receptor (beta chain) is from a study of T cells in tumors after PD-1 blockade. Assay used: immunoSEQ multiplex PCR; TCRdb lists only in-frame clones, some missing. The profile shows about 59,000 clones, 80% of them singletons. This CDR3 is 15 amino acids long. Trimming removed 5 bases at V and 4 bases at J, with 14 bases between. Per the germline V gene, CDR1 is MNHEY and CDR2 is SMNVEV (reference sequence). V usage is TRBV27 and J usage is TRBJ1-4; the D gene is possibly TRBD1 (6 bases). The source of this sequence is a human donor with basal cell carcinoma. The sample in question was PBMCs, obtained before anti-PD-1 treatment. The CDR3 DNA reads TGTGCCAGCAGTACCACGACAGGTTTTAATGAAAAACTGTTTTTT. Protein sequence: CASSTTTGFNEKLFF.